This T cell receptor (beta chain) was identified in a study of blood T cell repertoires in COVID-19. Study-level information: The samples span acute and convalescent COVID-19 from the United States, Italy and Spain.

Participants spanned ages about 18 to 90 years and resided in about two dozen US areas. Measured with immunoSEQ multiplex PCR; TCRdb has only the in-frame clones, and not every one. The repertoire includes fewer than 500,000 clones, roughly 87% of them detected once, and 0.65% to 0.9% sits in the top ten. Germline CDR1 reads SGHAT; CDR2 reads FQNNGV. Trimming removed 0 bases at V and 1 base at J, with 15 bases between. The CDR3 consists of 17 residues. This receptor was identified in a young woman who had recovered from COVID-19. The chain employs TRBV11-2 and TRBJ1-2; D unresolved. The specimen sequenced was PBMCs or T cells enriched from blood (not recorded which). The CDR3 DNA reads TGTGCCAGCAGCTTAGACCGTCTGGCAGTTCATAACTATGGCTACACCTTC. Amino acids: CASSLDRLAVHNYGYTF.